These T cell receptor beta chains were read from a single sample in a study of T cell repertoires and HLA-DP antigens. Antigens for these TCRs are unknown. Method: immunoSEQ multiplex PCR; TCRdb's copy keeps in-frame clones and lacks some. This sample yields around 100,000 clones, of which 80% to 95% are seen a single time; about 0.25% belongs to the top ten. Source material: CD4+ T cells from PBMCs. These receptors all stem from a woman aged 18-29 years in good health and CMV-seronegative. CDR3s include the opening cysteine and the closing phenylalanine or tryptophan. Each record gives: J gene, clone size, D gene, V gene, CDR3 protein, CDR3 DNA. A D gene is named only where the DNA matches it firmly. Clone sizes are given selectively: once, few, many, or a class where the clone is expanded.

j_call: TRBJ1-5; clone_size: NA; d_call: TRBD1; v_call: TRBV5-5; cdr3_aa: CASSPTYRLWDRLNLPQHF; cdr3_nt: TGTGCCAGCAGCCCCACGTATCGTCTTTGGGACAGACTAAATTTGCCCCAGCATTTT
j_call: TRBJ2-7; clone_size: NA; d_call: NA; v_call: TRBV18; cdr3_aa: CASSPDSGLTYEQYF; cdr3_nt: TGTGCCAGCTCACCAGATTCTGGCCTAACCTACGAGCAGTACTTC
j_call: TRBJ2-2; clone_size: NA; d_call: NA; v_call: TRBV7-9; cdr3_aa: CASSLMGVTNTGELFF; cdr3_nt: TGTGCCAGCAGCTTAATGGGGGTAACGAACACCGGGGAGCTGTTTTTT
j_call: TRBJ1-5; clone_size: NA; d_call: TRBD1; v_call: TRBV5-4; cdr3_aa: CASSRDRVRTPQHF; cdr3_nt: TGTGCCAGCAGCCGCGACAGGGTTCGGACGCCCCAGCATTTT
j_call: TRBJ2-1; clone_size: NA; d_call: TRBD1; v_call: TRBV5-1; cdr3_aa: CASSRRDRGIFYNEQFF; cdr3_nt: TGCGCCAGCAGCCGCCGCGACAGGGGAATTTTCTACAATGAGCAGTTCTTC
j_call: TRBJ2-1; clone_size: NA; d_call: NA; v_call: TRBV21-1; cdr3_aa: CASSPLGRGYNEQFF; cdr3_nt: TGTGCCAGCAGCCCCCTTGGACGGGGATACAATGAGCAGTTCTTC
j_call: TRBJ2-3; clone_size: NA; d_call: NA; v_call: TRBV9; cdr3_aa: CASSVVGITDTQYF; cdr3_nt: TGTGCCAGCAGCGTAGTAGGGATCACAGATACGCAGTATTTT
j_call: TRBJ2-3; clone_size: NA; d_call: NA; v_call: TRBV6-4; cdr3_aa: CASSGTGDTQYF; cdr3_nt: TGTGCCAGCAGTGGGACTGGAGATACGCAGTATTTT
j_call: TRBJ1-2; clone_size: NA; d_call: TRBD1; v_call: TRBV5-6; cdr3_aa: CASRPRTGNYGYTF; cdr3_nt: TGTGCCAGCAGACCCCGGACAGGAAACTATGGCTACACCTTC
j_call: TRBJ1-5; clone_size: once; d_call: TRBD1; v_call: TRBV28; cdr3_aa: CASSPYPLRLRQGPNQPQHF; cdr3_nt: TGTGCCAGCAGTCCCTACCCCCTAAGGCTTCGACAGGGCCCCAATCAGCCCCAGCATTTT
j_call: TRBJ2-1; clone_size: once; d_call: NA; v_call: TRBV5-4; cdr3_aa: CASSGGGYRYNEQFF; cdr3_nt: TGTGCCAGCAGTGGTGGGGGGTACAGATACAATGAGCAGTTCTTC
j_call: TRBJ2-5; clone_size: NA; d_call: TRBD2; v_call: TRBV18; cdr3_aa: CASSLLAGGPETQYF; cdr3_nt: TGTGCCAGCTCACTCCTAGCGGGAGGTCCAGAGACCCAGTACTTC
j_call: TRBJ1-2; clone_size: NA; d_call: NA; v_call: TRBV10-3; cdr3_aa: CAITPRGPNYGYTF; cdr3_nt: TGTGCCATCACTCCCCGCGGACCTAACTATGGCTACACCTTC
j_call: TRBJ1-2; clone_size: once; d_call: TRBD1; v_call: TRBV2; cdr3_aa: CAGRGQGISYGYTF; cdr3_nt: TGTGCCGGCAGGGGACAGGGGATCAGCTATGGCTACACCTTC
j_call: TRBJ1-2; clone_size: NA; d_call: NA; v_call: TRBV6-6; cdr3_aa: CASSYGAERYGYTF; cdr3_nt: TGTGCCAGCAGTTACGGGGCTGAGCGCTATGGCTACACCTTC
j_call: TRBJ2-2; clone_size: NA; d_call: NA; v_call: TRBV7-9; cdr3_aa: CASSPYKETGELFF; cdr3_nt: TGTGCCAGCAGCCCCTACAAAGAGACCGGGGAGCTGTTTTTT
j_call: TRBJ1-1; clone_size: NA; d_call: NA; v_call: TRBV2; cdr3_aa: CASSVGVNTEAFF; cdr3_nt: TGTGCCAGCAGTGTGGGGGTGAACACTGAAGCTTTCTTT
j_call: TRBJ1-1; clone_size: NA; d_call: NA; v_call: TRBV9; cdr3_aa: CASSGDGRGMRGSNTEAFF; cdr3_nt: TGTGCCAGCAGCGGAGACGGGAGGGGAATGAGGGGCTCGAACACTGAAGCTTTCTTT
j_call: TRBJ2-1; clone_size: NA; d_call: TRBD2; v_call: TRBV6-4; cdr3_aa: CASSQLGLAGGSSYNEQFF; cdr3_nt: TGTGCCAGCTCCCAGCTGGGACTAGCGGGGGGGAGCTCCTACAATGAGCAGTTCTTC
j_call: TRBJ1-5; clone_size: once; d_call: NA; v_call: TRBV7-2; cdr3_aa: CASSLLQGEQPQHF; cdr3_nt: TGTGCCAGCAGCTTACTACAGGGAGAGCAGCCCCAGCATTTT
j_call: TRBJ2-5; clone_size: NA; d_call: TRBD1; v_call: TRBV7-9; cdr3_aa: CTSSYGQGALSETQYF; cdr3_nt: TGTACCAGCAGCTACGGACAGGGGGCTTTATCAGAGACCCAGTACTTC
j_call: TRBJ2-1; clone_size: NA; d_call: NA; v_call: TRBV9; cdr3_aa: CASSVALQDVEQFF; cdr3_nt: TGTGCCAGCAGCGTAGCTCTACAGGATGTGGAGCAGTTCTTC
j_call: TRBJ1-1; clone_size: NA; d_call: NA; v_call: TRBV30; cdr3_aa: CAWIPRRAFF; cdr3_nt: TGTGCCTGGATACCTCGTCGAGCTTTCTTT
j_call: TRBJ1-1; clone_size: NA; d_call: NA; v_call: TRBV4-2; cdr3_aa: CASSQDRTNTEAFF; cdr3_nt: TGTGCCAGCAGCCAAGATCGGACGAACACTGAAGCTTTCTTT
j_call: TRBJ1-3; clone_size: NA; d_call: NA; v_call: TRBV6-5; cdr3_aa: CASSPDSLSTIYF; cdr3_nt: TGTGCCAGCAGTCCGGACAGTTTATCTACCATATATTTT
j_call: TRBJ2-3; clone_size: few; d_call: TRBD1; v_call: TRBV28; cdr3_aa: CASSLPGQGRGTDTQYF; cdr3_nt: TGTGCCAGCAGTTTGCCGGGACAGGGGAGGGGCACAGATACGCAGTATTTT
j_call: TRBJ2-2; clone_size: NA; d_call: NA; v_call: TRBV18; cdr3_aa: CASSLVIVGTGELFF; cdr3_nt: TGTGCCAGCTCACTGGTGATAGTCGGGACCGGGGAGCTGTTTTTT
j_call: TRBJ2-1; clone_size: NA; d_call: TRBD2; v_call: TRBV11-3; cdr3_aa: CASSLGTSGGAYYNEQFF; cdr3_nt: TGTGCCAGCAGCTTAGGGACTAGCGGGGGGGCCTACTACAATGAGCAGTTCTTC
j_call: TRBJ2-1; clone_size: NA; d_call: NA; v_call: TRBV6-1; cdr3_aa: CASSESVGLAYNEQFF; cdr3_nt: TGTGCCAGCAGTGAATCGGTGGGACTCGCCTACAATGAGCAGTTCTTC
j_call: TRBJ2-1; clone_size: NA; d_call: NA; v_call: TRBV28; cdr3_aa: CASSLGPPDEQFF; cdr3_nt: TGTGCCAGCAGTCTCGGGCCTCCGGATGAGCAGTTCTTC
j_call: TRBJ2-2; clone_size: NA; d_call: TRBD2; v_call: TRBV2; cdr3_aa: CASSERGRGTGELFF; cdr3_nt: TGTGCCAGCAGTGAACGCGGGAGGGGGACCGGGGAGCTGTTTTTT
j_call: TRBJ1-5; clone_size: NA; d_call: NA; v_call: TRBV30; cdr3_aa: CAWSKTNSNQPQHF; cdr3_nt: TGTGCCTGGAGTAAGACTAATAGCAATCAGCCCCAGCATTTT
j_call: TRBJ2-7; clone_size: NA; d_call: NA; v_call: TRBV6-5; cdr3_aa: CASSISGTYEQYF; cdr3_nt: TGTGCCAGCAGCATTTCAGGGACCTACGAGCAGTACTTC
j_call: TRBJ2-5; clone_size: NA; d_call: NA; v_call: TRBV4-1; cdr3_aa: CASSQEPLETQYF; cdr3_nt: TGCGCCAGCAGCCAAGAACCTCTCGAGACCCAGTACTTC
j_call: TRBJ1-1; clone_size: NA; d_call: NA; v_call: TRBV19; cdr3_aa: CASTGTLESTEAFF; cdr3_nt: TGTGCCAGTACCGGGACGCTGGAGAGCACTGAAGCTTTCTTT
j_call: TRBJ2-2; clone_size: once; d_call: NA; v_call: TRBV19; cdr3_aa: CASSMGSTANTGELFF; cdr3_nt: TGTGCCAGTAGTATGGGTTCGACCGCGAACACCGGGGAGCTGTTTTTT
j_call: TRBJ2-7; clone_size: NA; d_call: TRBD2; v_call: TRBV7-8; cdr3_aa: CASSFSSGASYEQYF; cdr3_nt: TGTGCCAGCAGCTTTTCTAGCGGGGCTTCCTACGAGCAGTACTTC
j_call: TRBJ2-2; clone_size: NA; d_call: TRBD1; v_call: TRBV7-9; cdr3_aa: CASSRITGTGNRELFF; cdr3_nt: TGTGCCAGCAGCCGAATTACCGGGACAGGGAACCGGGAGCTGTTTTTT
j_call: TRBJ1-2; clone_size: NA; d_call: NA; v_call: TRBV5-1; cdr3_aa: CASSADANYGYTF; cdr3_nt: TGCGCCAGCAGCGCGGACGCAAACTATGGCTACACCTTC
j_call: TRBJ1-2; clone_size: NA; d_call: NA; v_call: TRBV5-1; cdr3_aa: CASSPGPDENYGYTF; cdr3_nt: TGCGCCAGCAGCCCTGGGCCGGATGAGAACTATGGCTACACCTTC
j_call: TRBJ2-4; clone_size: NA; d_call: TRBD1; v_call: TRBV10-3; cdr3_aa: CAISESIVGTGDVYIQYF; cdr3_nt: TGTGCCATCAGTGAGTCGATCGTAGGGACAGGGGACGTGTACATTCAGTACTTC
j_call: TRBJ1-4; clone_size: NA; d_call: TRBD1; v_call: TRBV28; cdr3_aa: CASSGTANEKLFF; cdr3_nt: TGTGCCAGCTCCGGGACAGCAAATGAAAAACTGTTTTTT
j_call: TRBJ1-5; clone_size: NA; d_call: NA; v_call: TRBV19; cdr3_aa: CASSIEGDQPQHF; cdr3_nt: TGTGCCAGTAGTATCGAGGGTGATCAGCCCCAGCATTTT
j_call: TRBJ2-7; clone_size: NA; d_call: NA; v_call: TRBV5-1; cdr3_aa: CASSGGGGIPPYEQYF; cdr3_nt: TGCGCCAGCAGCGGAGGTGGGGGGATACCGCCTTACGAGCAGTACTTC
j_call: TRBJ2-7; clone_size: NA; d_call: TRBD1; v_call: TRBV5-6; cdr3_aa: CASSLGQGAPYEQYF; cdr3_nt: TGTGCCAGCAGCTTAGGACAGGGTGCCCCCTACGAGCAGTACTTC